These 31 T cell receptor beta chains share one sample of origin, sequenced in a study of blood T cell repertoires in COVID-19. Assay used: immunoSEQ multiplex PCR; TCRdb lists only in-frame clones, some missing. In the table there are 180,000 or so clones, approximately 90% of which are singletons. Sequencing was carried out using peripheral blood. Receptors originate from a woman aged 30 to 39 with active or convalescent COVID-19.

The chain employs TRBV2 and TRBJ1-2; the D gene is possibly TRBD1 (6 bases). Germline CDR1 reads SNHLY; CDR2 reads FYNNEI. The germline V and J ends were trimmed by 5 bases and 6 bases, with 16 bases remaining between them. The CDR3 spans 14 residues. The CDR3 protein is CASSSQGGGDGYTF. The DNA for the CDR3 is TGTGCCAGCAGTTCCCAGGGAGGGGGTGATGGCTACACCTTC.

V usage is TRBV5-4 and J usage is TRBJ2-1; 12 bases are shared with TRBD2. Germline V gene sequence: CDR1 SGHNT, CDR2 YYREEE (reference sequence). CDR3 length equals 17 residues. The junction had 7 bases not matched to a gene; V was cut back by 4 bases and J by 2 bases. The CDR3 here is CASSPSLAGGAYNEQFF. The CDR3 nucleotides read TGTGCCAGCAGCCCCTCACTAGCGGGGGGCGCCTACAATGAGCAGTTCTTC.

This rearrangement joins TRBV5-4 to TRBJ1-2, with a possible D match to TRBD1 (5 bases). CDR3 size: 16 residues. Germline loops: CDR1 SGHNT, CDR2 YYREEE (reference sequence). The ends were cut back, 3 bases at V and 0 bases at J, with 15 bases in the middle. The CDR3 DNA is TGTGCCAGCAGCTCACGGGGGAAGACAGCTAACTATGGCTACACCTTC. Amino acids: CASSSRGKTANYGYTF.

The chain recombines TRBV6-1 with TRBJ2-1, with D tentatively TRBD2 (5 bases). CDR1 is MNHNS, CDR2 SASEGT, per germline. V was trimmed by 2 bases and J by 0 bases, leaving 11 bases between them. The CDR3 extends over 16 amino acids. The CDR3 nucleotides read TGTGCCAGCAGTGAACGGAGGCAGAACTCCTACAATGAGCAGTTCTTC. Translated, it gives CASSERRQNSYNEQFF.

The chain is built from TRBV28 and TRBJ2-1; 12 bases fit TRBD2. This CDR3 comprises 15 residues. The trim removed 5 bases at V and 2 bases at J, leaving 1 base unmatched. Germline CDR1 reads MDHEN; CDR2 reads SYDVKM. The CDR3 region has the DNA TGTGCCAGCAGTCGACTAGCGGGGGCCTACAATGAGCAGTTCTTC. It codes for CASSRLAGAYNEQFF.

The chain employs TRBV6-5 and TRBJ1-6, with D perhaps matching TRBD1 (6 bases). Trimming removed 4 bases at V and 10 bases at J, with 20 bases between. Germline CDR1 MNHEY, CDR2 SVGAGI. This CDR3 comprises 16 residues. The CDR3 DNA is TGTGCCAGCAGTTTCGGCACCGGGACAAGGAGATCACCCCTCCACTTT. Translation gives CASSFGTGTRRSPLHF.

The V call is TRBV19, the J call TRBJ1-6; D is possibly TRBD1 (6 bases). With 5 bases removed from V and 4 bases from J, the gap between germline ends came to 9 bases. This CDR3 has 14 residues. Germline-derived CDR1 and CDR2 are LNHDA and SQIVND (reference sequence). The CDR3 coding sequence is TGTGCCAGTAGTCCGGACAGATATAATTCACCCCTCCACTTT. Translated, it gives CASSPDRYNSPLHF.

The J gene is TRBJ1-1, the V gene TRBV30, with 9 positions matching TRBD1. V was clipped by 2 bases and J by 6 bases; unmatched bases: 7. This CDR3 contains 14 residues. Germline-derived CDR1 and CDR2 are GTSNPN and SVGIG (reference sequence). The CDR3 sequence: CAWSTGQGSPEAFF. The CDR3 region has the DNA TGTGCCTGGAGTACGGGACAGGGAAGCCCTGAAGCTTTCTTT.

V and J are TRBV20-1 and TRBJ2-2; the match to TRBD2 covers 10 bases. The CDR3 extends over 16 amino acids. Unmatched junction bases numbered 11, after V lost 3 bases and J lost 7 bases. Looked up from germline, CDR1 is DFQATT and CDR2 is SNEGSKA (reference sequence). The CDR3 loop reads CSASVGLAGADGELFF. The DNA for the CDR3 is TGCAGTGCTAGTGTGGGGCTAGCGGGAGCGGACGGGGAGCTGTTTTTT.

The V call is TRBV30, the J call TRBJ1-6; D is perhaps TRBD1 (5 bases). CDR1 and CDR2 from the germline V gene are GTSNPN and SVGIG (reference sequence). This CDR3 is 16 amino acids long. V gave up 5 bases and J gave up 8 bases, with 22 bases separating them. In nucleotides, the CDR3 is TGTGCCTGGGCTATGACGCGGACACACCCATATTCACCCCTCCACTTT. Translation gives CAWAMTRTHPYSPLHF.

V usage is TRBV19 and J usage is TRBJ1-6; D unresolved. The CDR3 is 14 residues long. Trimming removed 1 base from V and 7 bases from J, with 8 bases in between. Germline values: CDR1 LNHDA, CDR2 SQIVND (reference sequence). The CDR3 sequence is CASSIGRGNSPLHF. CDR3 DNA sequence: TGTGCCAGTAGTATAGGTCGCGGAAATTCACCCCTCCACTTT. The whole variable domain, filled in from reference TRBV19 and TRBJ1-6, reads DGGITQSPKYLFRKEGQNVTLSCEQNLNHDAMYWYRQDPGQGLRLIYYSQIVNDFQKGDIAEGYSVSREKKESFPLTVTSAQKNPTAFYLCASSIGRGNSPLHFGNGTRLTVT.

The chain links TRBV11-3 to TRBJ2-2; TRBD2 aligns across 10 bases. Per germline, CDR1 SGHNT and CDR2 YENEEA. This CDR3 is built from 18 residues. Unmatched junction bases numbered 9, after V lost 5 bases and J lost 0 bases. CDR3 sequence reads: CASSPWASGSSNTGELFF. CDR3 sequence (DNA): TGTGCCAGCAGCCCATGGGCTAGCGGGAGCTCGAACACCGGGGAGCTGTTTTTT.

The chain employs TRBV5-1 and TRBJ2-3; D might be TRBD1 (5 bases). Between the trimmed V and J ends, which lost 2 bases and 4 bases, there was a span of 11 bases. This CDR3 region has 14 residues. Germline V gene sequence: CDR1 SGHRS, CDR2 YFSETQ. This chain's CDR3 is CASSFSRAADTQYF. CDR3 DNA: TGCGCCAGCAGCTTCAGCAGGGCTGCAGATACGCAGTATTTT.

The genes are TRBV6-6 and TRBJ2-2, with TRBD2 matching over 13 bases. This CDR3 has 16 amino acids. In germline, CDR1 is MNHNY, CDR2 SVGAGI (reference sequence). Germline trimming cut 6 bases from V and 2 bases from J; bases unmatched to any gene: 3. CDR3 coding DNA: TGTGCCAGCAGCGGACTAGCGGGGGCAAACACCGGGGAGCTGTTTTTT. Protein: CASSGLAGANTGELFF.

Only one count was recorded for this clone. Other DNA sequences from this sample encode an identical CDR3 as well. The chain is built from TRBV5-1 and TRBJ1-5, with D possibly TRBD1 on 6 matching bases. V lost 2 bases, J lost 2 bases, and 8 bases lay in between. Germline loops: CDR1 SGHRS, CDR2 YFSETQ. CDR3 length equals 14 residues. The chain's CDR3 is CASSLSGGNQPQHF. For the CDR3, the DNA is TGCGCCAGCAGCTTATCAGGGGGCAATCAGCCCCAGCATTTT.

This rearrangement joins TRBV5-6 to TRBJ2-5; a possible D gene is TRBD1 (7 bases). Germline CDR1 is SGHDT and CDR2 is YYEEEE. The V end lost 0 bases, the J end lost 5 bases, and 23 bases lay between the germline ends. The CDR3 runs to 18 residues. In DNA form, the CDR3 reads TGTGCCAGCAGCTTGGCACTGCTACGGACGACAGGGAGGGAGACCCAGTACTTC. Amino acid sequence: CASSLALLRTTGRETQYF.

This chain joins TRBV7-9 and TRBJ2-1, with D unresolved. CDR3 length: 19 amino acids. CDR1 SEHNR and CDR2 FQNEAQ come from the germline V gene (reference sequence). The V end was cut by 0 bases, the J end by 8 bases, with 26 bases between. CDR3 sequence: CASSLAHKSRWPQYDEQFF. In nucleotides, the CDR3 is TGTGCCAGCAGCTTAGCGCATAAGTCTAGGTGGCCTCAATACGATGAGCAGTTCTTC.

Comment on this clone: The identical CDR3 is also encoded by other nucleotide sequences in the sample. The chain recombines TRBV27 with TRBJ1-6; no clear D. Trimming cost V 5 bases and J 7 bases, with 12 bases left between them. In germline, CDR1 is MNHEY, CDR2 SMNVEV (reference sequence). The CDR3 is made up of 14 amino acids. Here the CDR3 reads CASSPGRGNSPLHF. The CDR3 nucleotides are TGTGCCAGCAGTCCTGGGCGAGGGAATTCACCCCTCCACTTT.

The chain carries TRBV27 and TRBJ1-6; 9 bases align to TRBD1. The CDR3 is 14 amino acids. Germline CDR1 is MNHEY and CDR2 is SMNVEV (reference sequence). Trimming removed 4 bases from V and 9 bases from J; junction bases left unmatched: 4. The CDR3 loop is CASSWDREFSPLHF. CDR3 coding DNA: TGTGCCAGCAGTTGGGACAGGGAATTTTCACCCCTCCACTTT.

This chain links TRBV4-1 with TRBJ2-2, with 7 bases lining up with TRBD2. The germline V gene encodes CDR1 MGHRA and CDR2 YSYEKL. The length of the CDR3 is 18 residues. V was clipped by 0 bases and J by 0 bases; unmatched bases: 7. In DNA form, the CDR3 reads TGCGCCAGCAGCCAAGATCCTCACAGCGGGACGAACACCGGGGAGCTGTTTTTT. Its translation is CASSQDPHSGTNTGELFF.

V usage is TRBV27 and J usage is TRBJ1-1; D gene ambiguous. The V and J ends lost 7 bases and 0 bases respectively, with 15 bases between them. This CDR3 region has 15 residues. Germline values: CDR1 MNHEY, CDR2 SMNVEV (reference sequence). CDR3 sequence (DNA): TGTGCCAGCAAGCGGGCGCTTATAATGAACACTGAAGCTTTCTTT. It is translated as CASKRALIMNTEAFF.

The rearrangement uses TRBV5-4 and TRBJ2-3, with 13 bases aligning to TRBD2. The germline V gene encodes CDR1 SGHNT and CDR2 YYREEE (reference sequence). J was trimmed by 3 bases and V by 2 bases; bases with no gene match: 6. The CDR3 contains 17 residues. The DNA for the CDR3 is TGTGCCAGCAGCTTAGCCACTAGCGGGAGGGGTACAGATACGCAGTATTTT. This encodes CASSLATSGRGTDTQYF.

This CDR3 is CASTNLQIEAFF. Written as DNA, the CDR3 is TGTGCCAGCACCAATCTCCAGATTGAAGCTTTCTTT. This sequence joins TRBV12-3 or TRBV12-4 and TRBJ1-1; no firm D call. V gave up 7 bases and J gave up 7 bases, with 13 bases separating them. The CDR3 covers 12 residues.

The V and J genes are TRBV18 and TRBJ1-1; D is uncertain. The CDR3 is made up of 13 amino acids. Trimming stripped 6 bases from V and 1 base from J, with 9 bases between. Per the germline V gene, CDR1 is KGHSH and CDR2 is LQKENI. In DNA form, the CDR3 reads TGTGCCAGCTCGCCGAACAGGAACACTGAAGCTTTCTTT. Residues: CASSPNRNTEAFF.

V gene TRBV2 combines with J gene TRBJ2-3; 8 positions agree with TRBD2. Germline V gene data show CDR1 as SNHLY and CDR2 as FYNNEI. The junction had 12 bases not matched to a gene; V was cut back by 6 bases and J by 4 bases. This CDR3 has 16 amino acids. Here the CDR3 DNA reads TGTGCCAGCAGAGGATCTGCGGGAGGCAACTCAGATACGCAGTATTTT. Amino acids: CASRGSAGGNSDTQYF. The complete variable domain, with remaining parts taken from reference TRBV2 and TRBJ2-3, reads EPEVTQTPSHQVTQMGQEVILRCVPISNHLYFYWYRQILGQKVEFLVSFYNNEISEKSEIFDDQFSVERPDGSNFTLKIRSTKLEDSAMYFCASRGSAGGNSDTQYFGPGTRLTVL.

This clone qualifies as medium-sized. V usage is TRBV7-9 and J usage is TRBJ1-4; D not resolved. CDR1 is SEHNR, CDR2 FQNEAQ, per germline (reference sequence). V was trimmed by 7 bases and J by 1 base, leaving 16 bases between them. The CDR3 sequence is 16 residues long. The DNA for the CDR3 is TGTGCCAGCATCTCAAATCCCGGGGTAACTAATGAAAAACTGTTTTTT. Translating gives CASISNPGVTNEKLFF.

The chain couples TRBV9 to TRBJ1-3; D remains ambiguous. V lost 3 bases to trimming and J lost 0 bases, with 13 bases between them. Germline CDR1 reads SGDLS; CDR2 reads YYNGEE. CDR3 length: 16 residues. In nucleotides, the CDR3 is TGTGCCAGCAGCGAGGGCTCGGGAATCTCTGGAAACACCATATATTTT. It specifies CASSEGSGISGNTIYF.

The rearrangement uses TRBV27 and TRBJ1-2; D unclear. This CDR3 is 12 amino acids long. V lost 8 bases, J lost 8 bases, and 15 bases lay in between. CDR1 and CDR2 from the germline V gene are MNHEY and SMNVEV (reference sequence). The CDR3 DNA is TGTGCCAGCGGTTCGGGGTTCGTCGGCTACACCTTC. This sequence encodes CASGSGFVGYTF.

The genes are TRBV3-1 (or the pseudogene TRBV3-2) and TRBJ1-2, with 8 bases identical to TRBD1. CDR1 is LGHDT, CDR2 YNNKEL, per germline (reference sequence). There are 15 residues in the CDR3. V trimming: 5 bases; J trimming: 4 bases; junction bases outside the gene matches: 9. The CDR3 sequence: CASSAQGGQSYGYTF. The DNA for the CDR3 is TGTGCCAGCAGCGCACAGGGGGGTCAGTCCTATGGCTACACCTTC.

V and J are TRBV18 and TRBJ1-5; 8 positions match TRBD1. V was clipped by 3 bases and J by 3 bases; unmatched bases: 7. This CDR3 is 16 amino acids long. Per germline, CDR1 KGHSH and CDR2 LQKENI. CDR3 in DNA: TGTGCCAGCTCACCCTTGACAGGGGCTGCCAATCAGCCCCAGCATTTT. This encodes CASSPLTGAANQPQHF.

The J gene is TRBJ2-2, the V gene TRBV19; 7 bases are shared with TRBD2. Trimming took 4 bases from V and 3 from J; bases not matched to a gene: 5. CDR1 and CDR2 from the germline V gene are LNHDA and SQIVND (reference sequence). CDR3 length: 15 residues. The chain's CDR3 is CASSRGRGDTGELFF. The CDR3 DNA reads TGTGCCAGTAGTAGAGGGAGGGGTGACACCGGGGAGCTGTTTTTT.